The clone carrying this TCR beta chain was observed a few times. While unrecorded immune exposures were likely, the donors were nominally healthy when sampled. The data derive from a study of cytomegalovirus exposure and HLA in healthy donors. The primer mix had 60 Vbeta and 13 Jbeta primers. TCRdb keeps only in-frame clones here, not all; method: immunoSEQ multiplex PCR. Among 150,000 to 200,000 clones listed, 77% were seen once. This CDR3 spans 14 amino acids. The V end was cut by 2 bases, the J end by 10 bases, with 15 bases between. Germline assignment: CDR1 LGHNA and CDR2 YNFKEQ. Sample: PBMCs. This sequence originates from a woman aged 25-40 years in good health and CMV-seronegative. The chain couples TRBV4-2 to TRBJ2-1; the D gene is possibly TRBD2 (6 bases). CDR3 DNA sequence: TGTGCCAGCAGCCAAAGACAGACGGGGAGGGAGCAGTTCTTC. Translating gives CASSQRQTGREQFF.